Sequencing of this T cell receptor (beta chain) was carried out in a study of blood T cell repertoires in COVID-19. TCRdb's copy holds only in-frame clones and misses some; the assay was immunoSEQ multiplex PCR. The data contain around 34,000 clones, roughly 85% of them seen just once; the ten biggest clones take up roughly 3.5%. CDR3 length equals 14 residues. Losses at the gene ends were 4 bases for V and 7 bases for J; bases not matched to a gene: 10. Germline CDR1 reads SGDLS; CDR2 reads YYNGEE. The origin of this receptor is a man in his forties or fifties with acute or convalescent COVID-19. The sample taken for sequencing was peripheral blood. The chain couples TRBV9 to TRBJ1-2; 7 bases match TRBD1. The CDR3 bases are TGTGCCAGCAGCCCTCTTCAGGGGGTGAGTGGCTACACCTTC. Amino acids: CASSPLQGVSGYTF.